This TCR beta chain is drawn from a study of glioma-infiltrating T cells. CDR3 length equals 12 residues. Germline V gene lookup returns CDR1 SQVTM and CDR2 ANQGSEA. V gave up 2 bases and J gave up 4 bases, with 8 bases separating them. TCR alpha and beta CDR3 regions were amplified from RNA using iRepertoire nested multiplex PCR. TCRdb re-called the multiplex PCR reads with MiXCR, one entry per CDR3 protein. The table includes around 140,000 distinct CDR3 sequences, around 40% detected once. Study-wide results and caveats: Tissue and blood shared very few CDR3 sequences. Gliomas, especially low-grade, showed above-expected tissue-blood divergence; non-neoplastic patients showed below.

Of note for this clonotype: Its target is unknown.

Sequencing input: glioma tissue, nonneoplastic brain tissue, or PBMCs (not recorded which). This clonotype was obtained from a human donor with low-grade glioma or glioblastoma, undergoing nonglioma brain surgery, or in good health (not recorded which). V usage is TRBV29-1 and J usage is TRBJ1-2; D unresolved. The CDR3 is CSVERAGYGYTF. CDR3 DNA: TGCAGCGTTGAAAGGGCGGGCTATGGCTACACCTTC.